These 10 T cell receptor beta chains originate from one sample sequenced in a study of cytomegalovirus exposure and HLA in healthy donors. The method was immunoSEQ multiplex PCR; TCRdb's version includes in-frame clones alone and lacks a portion of them. The data contain 150,000 to 200,000 clones, about 86% of them singletons. The sequencing sample was made of PBMCs. All receptors derive from a woman under 40 in good health and CMV-seronegative.

The rearrangement joins TRBV4-2 to TRBJ2-7; a possible D gene is TRBD2 (7 bases). There are 15 residues in the CDR3. The germline V and J ends were trimmed by 0 bases and 3 bases, with 12 bases remaining between them. Germline assignment: CDR1 LGHNA and CDR2 YNFKEQ. The CDR3 spells CASSQDSGGYYEQYF. CDR3 bases: TGTGCCAGCAGCCAAGATTCGGGGGGCTACTACGAGCAGTACTTC.

The V and J genes are TRBV19 and TRBJ2-2; tentatively, D is TRBD1 (5 bases). Germline CDR1 and CDR2: LNHDA and SQIVND (reference sequence). V gave up 4 bases and J gave up 3 bases, with 12 bases separating them. This CDR3 has 15 amino acids. The CDR3 region is CASSNPRDYTGELFF. CDR3 bases: TGTGCCAGTAGTAATCCCAGGGATTACACCGGGGAGCTGTTTTTT.

This rearrangement joins TRBV9 to TRBJ2-3; D gene unclear. V was pared by 0 bases and J by 2 bases, with 7 bases between. There are 14 residues in the CDR3. CDR1 is SGDLS and CDR2 is YYNGEE in the germline V gene. CDR3 amino acids: CASSVARVTDTQYF. The DNA of the CDR3 is TGTGCCAGCAGCGTAGCAAGGGTCACAGATACGCAGTATTTT.

The chain recombines TRBV5-6 with TRBJ2-1; D is tentatively TRBD1 or TRBD2 (5 bases each). Germline V gene sequence: CDR1 SGHDT, CDR2 YYEEEE. The length of the CDR3 is 17 residues. V lost 6 bases to trimming and J lost 2 bases, with 21 bases between them. CDR3 sequence (DNA): TGTGCCAGCACCGAAGACACCGGGACGCAAACCTACAATGAGCAGTTCTTC. This encodes CASTEDTGTQTYNEQFF.

The chain links TRBV6-5 to TRBJ2-7; a possible D gene is TRBD1 (6 bases). Germline lookup yields CDR1 MNHEY and CDR2 SVGAGI. The CDR3 consists of 14 residues. The V and J ends lost 5 bases and 2 bases respectively, with 13 bases between them. For the CDR3, the DNA is TGTGCCAGCAGTCAGACAGGATTTCCCTACGAGCAGTACTTC. It translates to CASSQTGFPYEQYF.

The rearrangement links TRBV4-1 to TRBJ2-7; D is ambiguous. CDR1 and CDR2 from the germline V gene are MGHRA and YSYEKL. There are 17 residues in the CDR3. Trimming removed 0 bases from V and 2 bases from J, with 17 bases in between. The CDR3, as DNA: TGCGCCAGCAGCCAAGAAGACGACGGCCGAATTACCTACGAGCAGTACTTC. This gives the protein CASSQEDDGRITYEQYF.

The chain couples TRBV6-1 to TRBJ2-7; D call uncertain. The germline V gene has CDR1 MNHNS and CDR2 SASEGT. CDR3 length: 15 residues. V shed 6 bases and J shed 3 bases, with 18 bases lying between them. CDR3 nucleotides: TGTGCCAGCAGCCCACCCCCACCGACATACTACGAGCAGTACTTC. Translating gives CASSPPPPTYYEQYF.

The chain is built from TRBV9 and TRBJ2-1, with no clear D. Germline V lookup: CDR1 SGDLS, CDR2 YYNGEE. The length of the CDR3 is 14 residues. Trimming pared 0 bases from V and 8 bases from J, leaving 12 bases between. The CDR3 loop is CASSVEGGMHEQFF. The DNA of the CDR3 is TGTGCCAGCAGCGTAGAGGGTGGGATGCATGAGCAGTTCTTC.

This rearrangement joins TRBV20-1 to TRBJ2-4; perhaps TRBD1 as D (6 bases). Germline-derived CDR1 and CDR2 are DFQATT and SNEGSKA (reference sequence). V lost 0 bases, J lost 15 bases, and 12 bases lay in between. CDR3 size: 11 residues. The CDR3 DNA reads TGCAGTGCTAGAGATTCGAGGGGGTGGTACTTC. Encoded protein: CSARDSRGWYF.

The chain carries TRBV29-1 and TRBJ2-3; maybe TRBD2 (6 bases). This CDR3 is 14 amino acids long. V lost 6 bases and J 4 bases, leaving 17 bases between the germline ends. Germline V gives CDR1 SQVTM, CDR2 ANQGSEA. DNA of the CDR3: TGCAGCGTAACAGCCGGGGGTTTGGCAGATACGCAGTATTTT. Its translation: CSVTAGGLADTQYF.